Detailed here is one TCR beta chain. With 7 bases removed from V and 1 base from J, the gap between germline ends came to 13 bases. Germline CDR1 and CDR2: SEHNR and FQNEAQ (reference sequence). The CDR3 extends over 14 amino acids. The source of the sample is a study of identical twins' blood T cells. MiXCR, run by TCRdb on the 5' RACE reads, gives a single entry per CDR3 protein. The table lists fewer than 450,000 distinct CDR3 sequences, 25% to 35% of them singletons. The receptor was derived from a woman between 18 and 55 years old in good health. This chain connects TRBV7-9 to TRBJ1-1, with D maybe TRBD1 (6 bases). The sample comprised PBMCs. The CDR3 region is CASIRGGANTEAFF. Here the CDR3 DNA reads TGTGCCAGCATCCGTGGGGGGGCGAACACTGAAGCTTTCTTT.